This is a list of T cell receptor beta chains from one sample in a study of blood T cells in healthy people across ages. TCRdb analysed the 5' RACE reads with MiXCR anew, one entry per CDR3 protein. The sample has around 500,000 distinct CDR3 sequences, roughly a quarter seen once. These data were also reused for a study on T cells of mothers and their children.

Sequencing was done on a sample of blood. These receptors all come from a boy aged 2 to 9 in good health. The CDR3 runs from the conserved cysteine through the conserved F or W. Fields, in order: clone size, D gene, V gene, J gene, CDR3 DNA, CDR3 protein. A D gene is named only where the DNA matches it firmly. A row's size may be missing; if present it is once, few, many or a size class.

clone size: few; D gene: TRBD1; V gene: TRBV2; J gene: TRBJ2-5; CDR3 DNA: TGTGCCAGCAGTCCCCAGGGGGCGGCGGAGACCCAGTACTTC; CDR3 protein: CASSPQGAAETQYF
clone size: NA; D gene: NA; V gene: TRBV6-2/TRBV6-3; J gene: TRBJ1-1; CDR3 DNA: TGTGCCAGCAGTTACGGGACCTACACTGAAGCTTTCTTT; CDR3 protein: CASSYGTYTEAFF
clone size: NA; D gene: NA; V gene: TRBV6-2/TRBV6-3; J gene: TRBJ2-3; CDR3 DNA: TGTGCCAGCAGTGAGCAGGGTGGCGCGGCAGATACGCAGTATTTT; CDR3 protein: CASSEQGGAADTQYF
clone size: NA; D gene: NA; V gene: TRBV14; J gene: TRBJ2-5; CDR3 DNA: TGTGCCAGCAGCACAAGAAATTCCGAGACCCAGTACTTC; CDR3 protein: CASSTRNSETQYF
clone size: few; D gene: NA; V gene: TRBV4-3; J gene: TRBJ2-7; CDR3 DNA: TGCGCCAGCAGCCCCCAAGGGGGGGGGCCCTCCTACGAGCAGTACTTC; CDR3 protein: CASSPQGGGPSYEQYF
clone size: few; D gene: NA; V gene: TRBV20-1; J gene: TRBJ1-1; CDR3 DNA: TGCAGTGCGGGGCCACGTGGGGGCCGGTCCACTGAAGCTTTCTTT; CDR3 protein: CSAGPRGGRSTEAFF
clone size: NA; D gene: NA; V gene: TRBV6-5; J gene: TRBJ2-7; CDR3 DNA: TGTGCCAGCAGTACGGCCCCGAACGAGCAGTACTTC; CDR3 protein: CASSTAPNEQYF
clone size: NA; D gene: NA; V gene: TRBV7-6; J gene: TRBJ1-1; CDR3 DNA: TGTGCCAGCAGCTTACAGGAGGGAGGGGACACTGAAGCTTTCTTT; CDR3 protein: CASSLQEGGDTEAFF
clone size: NA; D gene: NA; V gene: TRBV2; J gene: TRBJ2-2; CDR3 DNA: TGTGCCAGCAGAGGAATTAGCGGATACACCGGGGAGCTGTTTTTT; CDR3 protein: CASRGISGYTGELFF
clone size: NA; D gene: TRBD1; V gene: TRBV20-1; J gene: TRBJ1-4; CDR3 DNA: TGCAGTGCTGTACAGGGGTTCTTACTGTTTTTT; CDR3 protein: CSAVQGFLLFF
clone size: NA; D gene: NA; V gene: TRBV10-3; J gene: TRBJ1-1; CDR3 DNA: TGTGCCATCAGTGAGAATGGACCGGGGACTGAAGCTTTCTTT; CDR3 protein: CAISENGPGTEAFF
clone size: NA; D gene: NA; V gene: TRBV7-8; J gene: TRBJ1-1; CDR3 DNA: TGTGCCAGCAGCTCCATTTGGCAGGGTATGGCTTTCTTT; CDR3 protein: CASSSIWQGMAFF
clone size: few; D gene: TRBD1; V gene: TRBV12-3/TRBV12-4; J gene: TRBJ2-5; CDR3 DNA: TGTGCCAGCAGTTACAGACAGGGACAAGAGACCCAGTACTTC; CDR3 protein: CASSYRQGQETQYF
clone size: NA; D gene: TRBD2; V gene: TRBV5-1; J gene: TRBJ2-5; CDR3 DNA: TGCGCCAGCAGCTTGGGGACTAGCGGGTCTCAAGAGACCCAGTACTTC; CDR3 protein: CASSLGTSGSQETQYF
clone size: few; D gene: TRBD1; V gene: TRBV25-1; J gene: TRBJ1-4; CDR3 DNA: TGTGCCAGCAGTACCCGACAGGGATCGAATGAAAAACTGTTTTTT; CDR3 protein: CASSTRQGSNEKLFF
clone size: NA; D gene: NA; V gene: TRBV18; J gene: TRBJ1-4; CDR3 DNA: TGTGCCAGCTCACCTGCGGCGCGGGAAAAACTGTTTTTT; CDR3 protein: CASSPAAREKLFF
clone size: few; D gene: NA; V gene: TRBV20-1; J gene: TRBJ1-4; CDR3 DNA: TGCAGTGCTCGGCTTTGGGGGCAGAAGGTTTCTGAAAAACTGTTTTTT; CDR3 protein: CSARLWGQKVSEKLFF
clone size: many; D gene: TRBD1; V gene: TRBV28; J gene: TRBJ1-2; CDR3 DNA: TGTGCCAGCAGTCGACCCGGACAGGCTACTAACTATGGCTACACCTTC; CDR3 protein: CASSRPGQATNYGYTF
clone size: few; D gene: NA; V gene: TRBV20-1; J gene: TRBJ2-3; CDR3 DNA: TGCAGTGCTATGACGCTCGGGGGAAATACGCAGTATTTT; CDR3 protein: CSAMTLGGNTQYF
clone size: NA; D gene: NA; V gene: TRBV4-1; J gene: TRBJ2-7; CDR3 DNA: TGCGCCAGCAGCCGCAGGGAACGCAGGGCTCTCTACGAGCAGTACTTC; CDR3 protein: CASSRRERRALYEQYF
clone size: NA; D gene: NA; V gene: TRBV5-6; J gene: TRBJ2-1; CDR3 DNA: TGTGCCAGCCGGGTTAGGGTAGGGGAGCAGTTCTTC; CDR3 protein: CASRVRVGEQFF
clone size: NA; D gene: TRBD2; V gene: TRBV30; J gene: TRBJ2-7; CDR3 DNA: TGTGCCTGGACAAGAAAGGGGACTACCGCCGGGGGAGAGCAGTACTTC; CDR3 protein: CAWTRKGTTAGGEQYF